Listed below are T cell receptor beta chains from one sample, sequenced in a study of response to subunit inactivated influenza vaccine. TCRdb called the RT-PCR reads again in MiXCR, with one record for every CDR3 protein. Of around 500,000 distinct CDR3 sequences in the sample, approximately 11% were seen once. Specimen: PBMCs from blood, collected more than 35 days after vaccination. The receptors come from a man between 45 and 60 years old who received an inactivated influenza vaccine. Each CDR3 is given without its conserved first and last residue.

v_gene | CDR3aa
TRBV5-1 | ASSSSPGARTEAF
TRBV9 | ASSVGKTAYTGELF
TRBV29-1 | SVAQGPNYGYT
TRBV9 | ASSAGLAEFTGELF
TRBV18 | ASSPGTVGNTIY
TRBV12-3/TRBV12-4 | ASSLRDTDTQY
TRBV20-1 | SAREVSDSMNTEAF
TRBV20-1 | SASSDRVYTGELF
TRBV11-2 | ASSYRALHQAGPAYEQY
TRBV27 | ASSLSTGGGYNEQF
TRBV7-9 | ASSSEWTGGDYGYT
TRBV5-5 | ASSSWTGASYEQY
TRBV10-1 | ASTQELNTEAF
TRBV24-1 | ATSDWANTEAF
TRBV5-1 | ASSSIRGLQETQY
TRBV7-2 | ASSLGTGGLD
TRBV4-1 | ASSQGSSGSLYNEQF
TRBV20-1 | SATLISGRARDTQY
TRBV4-1 | ASSQDATSGGANEQF
TRBV7-2 | ASSRTSGGNQETQY
TRBV7-6 | ASSLPSGGGRETQY
TRBV2 | ASSETGDYEQY
TRBV5-6 | ASSPGLAETDTQY
TRBV20-1 | SARGGTSLNEQF
TRBV7-9 | ASSLLAGVTDTQY
TRBV7-2 | ASSLTREVEAF
TRBV5-1 | ASSSLGAYTGELF
TRBV29-1 | SVITGGKNIQY
TRBV14 | ASSQGLRTNQETQY
TRBV29-1 | SVRLAGAADWEQY
TRBV6-5 | ASSNGQGVVDEQF
TRBV5-1 | ASSLVAGASINEQF
TRBV5-1 | ASSPNLYRITRYEQY
TRBV9 | ASTESTANTDTQY
TRBV5-1 | ASSSPRRTGYNQPQH
TRBV4-3 | ASSQDDGSYDPYGYT
TRBV27 | ASSFSPGGRTDTQY
TRBV7-9 | ASSGGQGFNEQY
TRBV4-2 | ASSQRVTYEQY
TRBV15 | ATSSSSYRDNEQF
TRBV7-2 | ASSLRWLTPDEQF
TRBV12-3/TRBV12-4 | ASSARQDSYEQY
TRBV20-1 | SAYSGLAGGSTGELF
TRBV12-3/TRBV12-4 | ASSPTSGREETQY